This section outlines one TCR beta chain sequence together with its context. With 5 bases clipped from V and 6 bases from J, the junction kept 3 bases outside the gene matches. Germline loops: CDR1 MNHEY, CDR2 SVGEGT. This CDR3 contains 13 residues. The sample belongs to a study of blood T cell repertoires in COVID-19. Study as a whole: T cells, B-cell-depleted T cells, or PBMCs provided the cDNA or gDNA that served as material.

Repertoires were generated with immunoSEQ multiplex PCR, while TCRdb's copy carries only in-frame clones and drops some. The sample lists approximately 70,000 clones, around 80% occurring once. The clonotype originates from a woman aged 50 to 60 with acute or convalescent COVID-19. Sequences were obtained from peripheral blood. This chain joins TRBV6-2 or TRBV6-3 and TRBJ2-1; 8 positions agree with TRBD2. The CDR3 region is CASSNSGTNEQFF. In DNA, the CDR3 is TGTGCCAGCAGTAATAGCGGGACCAATGAGCAGTTCTTC.